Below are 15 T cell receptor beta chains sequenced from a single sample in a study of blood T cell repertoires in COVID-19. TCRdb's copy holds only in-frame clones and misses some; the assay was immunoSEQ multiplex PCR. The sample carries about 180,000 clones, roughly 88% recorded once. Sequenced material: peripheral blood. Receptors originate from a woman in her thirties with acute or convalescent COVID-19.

CDR3 sequence: CASSLVEETQYF. The CDR3 DNA follows: TGTGCCAGCAGCTTAGTAGAAGAGACCCAGTACTTC. The chain has TRBV11-2 and TRBJ2-5, with D uncertain. The CDR3 length is 12 residues. Trimming took off 1 base at V and 3 bases at J, with 3 bases between the two ends. Germline-derived CDR1 and CDR2 are SGHAT and FQNNGV.

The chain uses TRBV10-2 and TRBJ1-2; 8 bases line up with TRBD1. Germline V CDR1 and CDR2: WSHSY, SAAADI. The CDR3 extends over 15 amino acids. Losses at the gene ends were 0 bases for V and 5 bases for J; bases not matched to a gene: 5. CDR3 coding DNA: TGCGCCAGCAGTGAGTCGGACACAGGGGGGTATGGCTACACCTTC. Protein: CASSESDTGGYGYTF.

The DNA of the CDR3 is TGTGCCAGCAGTTTTACCCTAGTCTCTGGAAACACCATATATTTT. Protein product: CASSFTLVSGNTIYF. The rearrangement links TRBV6-5 to TRBJ1-3, with unresolved D. Per germline, CDR1 MNHEY and CDR2 SVGAGI. The V gene lost 4 bases and the J gene lost 0 bases, with 10 bases spanning the gap. The CDR3 consists of 15 residues.

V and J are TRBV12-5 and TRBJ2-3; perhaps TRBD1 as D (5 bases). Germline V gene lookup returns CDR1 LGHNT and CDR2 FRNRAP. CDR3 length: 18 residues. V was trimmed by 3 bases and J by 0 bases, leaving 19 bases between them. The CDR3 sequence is CASGFATRTRTSTDTQYF. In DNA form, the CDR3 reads TGTGCTAGTGGTTTCGCGACCCGGACAAGAACTAGCACAGATACGCAGTATTTT. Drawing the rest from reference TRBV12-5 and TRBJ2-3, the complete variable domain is DARVTQTPRHKVTEMGQEVTMRCQPILGHNTVFWYRQTMMQGLELLAYFRNRAPLDDSGMPKDRFSAEMPDATLATLKIQPSEPRDSAVYFCASGFATRTRTSTDTQYFGPGTRLTVL.

The CDR3 DNA sequence: TGTGCCAGCTCGGCGACTTTAGGGGCCAACGTCCTGACTTTC. It codes for CASSATLGANVLTF. V is TRBV9 and J is TRBJ2-6; D uncertain. In germline, CDR1 is SGDLS, CDR2 YYNGEE. The CDR3 sequence is 14 residues long. Trimming cost V 7 bases and J 4 bases, with 12 bases left between them.

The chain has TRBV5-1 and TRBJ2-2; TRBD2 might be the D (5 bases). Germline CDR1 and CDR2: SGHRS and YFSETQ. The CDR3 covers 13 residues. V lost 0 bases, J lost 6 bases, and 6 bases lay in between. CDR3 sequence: CASSLEGAGELFF. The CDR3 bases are TGCGCCAGCAGCTTGGAGGGAGCCGGGGAGCTGTTTTTT.

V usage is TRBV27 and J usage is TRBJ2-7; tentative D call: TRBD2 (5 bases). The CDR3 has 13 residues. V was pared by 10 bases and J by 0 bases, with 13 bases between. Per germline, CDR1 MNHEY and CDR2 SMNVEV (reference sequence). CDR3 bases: TGTGCCACCGCCCCGGGAACCTCCTACGAGCAGTACTTC. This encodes CATAPGTSYEQYF.

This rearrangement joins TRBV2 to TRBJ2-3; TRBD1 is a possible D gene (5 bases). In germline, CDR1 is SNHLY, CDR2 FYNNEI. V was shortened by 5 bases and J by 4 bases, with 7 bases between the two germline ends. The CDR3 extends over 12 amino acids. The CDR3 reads CASSRGADTQYF. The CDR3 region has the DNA TGTGCCAGCAGTAGGGGTGCAGATACGCAGTATTTT.

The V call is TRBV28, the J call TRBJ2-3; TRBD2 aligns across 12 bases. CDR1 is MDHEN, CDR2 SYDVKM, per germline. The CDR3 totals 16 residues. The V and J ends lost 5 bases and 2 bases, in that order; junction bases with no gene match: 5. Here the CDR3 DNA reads TGTGCCAGCAGTCTAGGACTAGCGGGATCCACAGATACGCAGTATTTT. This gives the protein CASSLGLAGSTDTQYF. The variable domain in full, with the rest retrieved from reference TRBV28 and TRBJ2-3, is DVKVTQSSRYLVKRTGEKVFLECVQDMDHENMFWYRQDPGLGLRLIYFSYDVKMKEKGDIPEGYSVSREKKERFSLILESASTNQTSMYLCASSLGLAGSTDTQYFGPGTRLTVL.

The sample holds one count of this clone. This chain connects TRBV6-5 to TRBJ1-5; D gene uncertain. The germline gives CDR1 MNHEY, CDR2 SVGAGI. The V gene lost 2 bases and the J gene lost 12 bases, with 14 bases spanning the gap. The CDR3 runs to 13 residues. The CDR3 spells CASSYPGGALQHF. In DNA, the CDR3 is TGTGCCAGCAGTTACCCTGGTGGAGCCCTCCAGCATTTT.

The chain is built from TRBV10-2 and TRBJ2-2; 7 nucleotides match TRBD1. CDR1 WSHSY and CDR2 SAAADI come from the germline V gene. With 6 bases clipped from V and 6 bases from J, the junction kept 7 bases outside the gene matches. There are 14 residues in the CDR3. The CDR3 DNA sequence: TGCGCCAGCAGGCCAATAGACAGGGCCGGGGAGCTGTTTTTT. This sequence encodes CASRPIDRAGELFF.

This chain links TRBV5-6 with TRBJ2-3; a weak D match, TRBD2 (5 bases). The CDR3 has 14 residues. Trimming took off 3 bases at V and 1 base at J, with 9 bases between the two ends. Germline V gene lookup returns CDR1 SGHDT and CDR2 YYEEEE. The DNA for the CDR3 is TGTGCCAGCAGCTGGGAGTTGGGCACAGATACGCAGTATTTT. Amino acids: CASSWELGTDTQYF.

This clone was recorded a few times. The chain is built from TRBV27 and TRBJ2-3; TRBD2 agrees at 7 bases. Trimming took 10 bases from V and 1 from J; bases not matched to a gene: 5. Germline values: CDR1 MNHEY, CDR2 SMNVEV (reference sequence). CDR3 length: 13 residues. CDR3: CATTSERTDTQYF. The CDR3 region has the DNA TGTGCCACCACTAGCGAGCGCACAGATACGCAGTATTTT.

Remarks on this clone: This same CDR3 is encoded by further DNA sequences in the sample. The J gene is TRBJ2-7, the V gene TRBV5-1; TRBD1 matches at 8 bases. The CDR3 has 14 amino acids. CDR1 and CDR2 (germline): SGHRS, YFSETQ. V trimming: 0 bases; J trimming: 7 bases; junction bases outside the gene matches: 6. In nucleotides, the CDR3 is TGCGCCAGCAGCTTGGAGGGGACAGGCGTGGAGCAGTACTTC. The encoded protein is CASSLEGTGVEQYF.

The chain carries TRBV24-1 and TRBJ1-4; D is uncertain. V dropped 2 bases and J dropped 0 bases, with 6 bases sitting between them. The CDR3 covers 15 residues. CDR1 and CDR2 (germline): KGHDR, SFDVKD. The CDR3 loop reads CATSDSGATNEKLFF. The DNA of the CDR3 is TGTGCCACCAGTGATTCGGGTGCAACTAATGAAAAACTGTTTTTT.